Following are 18 T cell receptor beta chains from one sample sequenced in a study of shared clonotypes between healthy human individuals. Produced via immunoSEQ multiplex PCR; TCRdb's table is partial and in-frame only. There are about 680,000 clones in the sample; around 73% occur only once, and about 1.8% lies in the top ten. The sample taken for sequencing was memory CD4+ T cells sorted from blood. Subset meaning: CD45RA-negative fraction. These receptors came from a woman aged 30 to 39 in good health.

The chain couples TRBV28 to TRBJ1-1; TRBD1 is a possible D gene (5 bases). Looked up from germline, CDR1 is MDHEN and CDR2 is SYDVKM. V lost 2 bases and J 10 bases, leaving 14 bases between the germline ends. This CDR3 is built from 13 residues. CDR3 in DNA: TGTGCCAGCAGTTTAGGGCAGGGCGTAGGAGCTTTCTTT. Amino acids: CASSLGQGVGAFF. Looking up the rest from reference TRBV28 and TRBJ1-1 gives the full variable domain: DVKVTQSSRYLVKRTGEKVFLECVQDMDHENMFWYRQDPGLGLRLIYFSYDVKMKEKGDIPEGYSVSREKKERFSLILESASTNQTSMYLCASSLGQGVGAFFGQGTRLTVV.

V and J are TRBV19 and TRBJ2-7, with TRBD2 identical over 10 bases. Trimming took 5 bases from V and 3 from J; bases not matched to a gene: 7. The CDR3 loop spans 15 amino acids. Germline values: CDR1 LNHDA, CDR2 SQIVND (reference sequence). The CDR3 is CASSGSSGSLYEQYF. CDR3 sequence (DNA): TGTGCCAGTAGTGGTTCTAGCGGGAGTCTCTACGAGCAGTACTTC.

A note on this clone: Other DNA sequences of this sample code for an identical CDR3. V and J are TRBV6-6 and TRBJ1-4; unclear D gene. Trimming removed 0 bases from V and 5 bases from J, with 10 bases in between. Germline V gene sequence: CDR1 MNHNY, CDR2 SVGAGI (reference sequence). The CDR3 is made up of 15 amino acids. CDR3 bases: TGTGCCAGCAGTTACTCGACCGGGTTGAATGAAAAACTGTTTTTT. The encoded protein is CASSYSTGLNEKLFF.

This clone was seen a handful of times. The chain uses TRBV5-1 and TRBJ2-1; TRBD2 matches at 8 bases. V lost 2 bases, J lost 5 bases, and 3 bases stayed unmatched. The length of the CDR3 is 14 residues. CDR1 SGHRS and CDR2 YFSETQ come from the germline V gene. CDR3 amino acids: CASSFTSGNNEQFF. CDR3 DNA sequence: TGCGCCAGCAGCTTTACTAGCGGAAACAATGAGCAGTTCTTC.

About this clone itself: Distinct nucleotide sequences in the sample also encode this CDR3. The chain combines TRBV10-3 with TRBJ2-7; possible D gene TRBD2, 5 bases. The V end was cut by 8 bases, the J end by 0 bases, with 11 bases between. The CDR3 runs to 13 residues. The germline V gene has CDR1 ENHRY and CDR2 SYGVKD. The CDR3 DNA reads as TGTGCCATCCAGACGGGGAGCTCCTACGAGCAGTACTTC. Protein sequence: CAIQTGSSYEQYF.

The chain recombines TRBV5-6 with TRBJ1-2; 7 bases are a match to TRBD1. Trimming cost V 2 bases and J 10 bases; bases outside gene matches: 11. Germline V gene sequence: CDR1 SGHDT, CDR2 YYEEEE. This CDR3 region has 14 residues. CDR3 protein: CASSFAGTDIYYTF. The CDR3 nucleotides are TGTGCCAGCAGCTTTGCTGGGACAGATATATACTACACCTTC.

This clone appeared a few times. A read error may explain this, as a much larger clone is one base away. Other DNA sequences in this specimen translate into the identical CDR3. The rearrangement uses TRBV20-1 and TRBJ2-7; 7 positions match TRBD2. Trimming removed 5 bases from V and 4 bases from J; junction bases left unmatched: 2. The CDR3 extends over 11 amino acids. Germline CDR1 is DFQATT and CDR2 is SNEGSKA (reference sequence). CDR3 region: CSAGLVYEQYF. CDR3 coding DNA: TGCAGTGCTGGACTAGTTTACGAGCAGTACTTC.

The chain links TRBV18 to TRBJ1-1; the D gene is possibly TRBD1 (5 bases). Trimming removed 1 base at V and 3 bases at J, with 12 bases between. This CDR3 has 15 amino acids. Germline CDR1 reads KGHSH; CDR2 reads LQKENI. The CDR3 region has the DNA TGTGCCAGCTCACCACATAAGGGGTGGGACACTGAAGCTTTCTTT. It codes for CASSPHKGWDTEAFF.

Many counts were recorded for this clone. This chain joins TRBV7-9 and TRBJ2-5; tentatively, D is TRBD1 (6 bases). The CDR3 runs 15 residues. Germline V gene lookup returns CDR1 SEHNR and CDR2 FQNEAQ (reference sequence). V lost 5 bases to trimming and J lost 2 bases, with 15 bases between them. Here the CDR3 reads CASSPGAIEQETQYF. In DNA, the CDR3 is TGTGCCAGCAGCCCAGGGGCAATAGAACAAGAGACCCAGTACTTC.

This clone has just a few counts. The gene calls are TRBV10-3 and TRBJ1-1; the match to TRBD1 covers 7 bases. V lost 6 bases, J lost 0 bases, and 4 bases stayed unmatched. Germline V gives CDR1 ENHRY, CDR2 SYGVKD. The length of the CDR3 is 14 residues. The CDR3 nucleotides read TGTGCCATCAGGAGGGACAGCATGAACACTGAAGCTTTCTTT. Its protein is CAIRRDSMNTEAFF.

The chain carries TRBV28 and TRBJ2-7; no reliable D call. The CDR3 is 16 amino acids. CDR1 is MDHEN and CDR2 is SYDVKM in the germline V gene. Trimming removed 2 bases from V and 6 bases from J, with 20 bases in between. The CDR3 coding sequence is TGTGCCAGCAGTTTAGGGTTTCGCAATGTAGTCTCCGAGCAGTACTTC. It yields the protein CASSLGFRNVVSEQYF.

Only one count was recorded for this clone. This chain connects TRBV7-6 to TRBJ2-7, with a tentative D call TRBD2 (5 bases). Looked up from germline, CDR1 is SGHVS and CDR2 is FNYEAQ. Trimming stripped 1 base from V and 6 bases from J, with 19 bases between. CDR3 size: 16 residues. The CDR3 loop reads CASSLGASSGHIEQYF. The CDR3 nucleotides are TGTGCCAGCAGCTTAGGAGCTAGCTCAGGCCATATCGAGCAGTACTTC.

The V and J genes are TRBV6-6 and TRBJ2-1; 8 nucleotides line up with TRBD2. CDR3 size: 14 residues. V shed 2 bases, J shed 6 bases, and the junction held 3 bases outside the gene matches. The germline CDR1 and CDR2 sequences are MNHNY and SVGAGI (reference sequence). The CDR3, as DNA: TGTGCCAGCAGTTACCCCGGGGGGGGCAATGAGCAGTTCTTC. Residues: CASSYPGGGNEQFF.

There are a few counts of this clone. This sequence joins TRBV5-1 and TRBJ2-7; 8 bases agree with TRBD2. The CDR3 covers 16 residues. Trimming took 4 bases from V and 7 from J; bases not matched to a gene: 16. Germline loops: CDR1 SGHRS, CDR2 YFSETQ. The CDR3 DNA is TGCGCCAGCAGCATGAACACGAACGGGAGGGCCTCTGAGCAGTACTTC. Protein sequence: CASSMNTNGRASEQYF.

This chain uses TRBV5-1 with TRBJ2-1; tentative D call: TRBD2 (6 bases). Germline V gives CDR1 SGHRS, CDR2 YFSETQ. Trimming left V 4 bases short and J 4 bases short, with 15 bases between. The CDR3 totals 15 residues. CDR3 bases: TGCGCCAGCAGCACAGCTAGCGCATTATACAATGAGCAGTTCTTC. Its translation: CASSTASALYNEQFF.

V gene TRBV4-2 combines with J gene TRBJ2-7; a possible D gene is TRBD2 (6 bases). The CDR3 covers 13 residues. Trimming pared 1 base from V and 5 bases from J, leaving 9 bases between. Germline CDR1 and CDR2: LGHNA and YNFKEQ. The CDR3 is CASSQAGVDEQYF. Written as DNA, the CDR3 is TGTGCCAGCAGCCAAGCGGGGGTCGACGAGCAGTACTTC.

V gene TRBV4-1 combines with J gene TRBJ2-1, with 8 bases that match TRBD2. V shed 1 base and J 8 bases; nucleotides not matched to a gene: 10. Germline V gene data show CDR1 as MGHRA and CDR2 as YSYEKL. CDR3 length: 16 residues. The chain's CDR3 is CASSQGRVDGRDEQFF. CDR3 DNA sequence: TGCGCCAGCAGCCAAGGGCGGGTGGACGGGAGGGATGAGCAGTTCTTC.

Concerning this clone itself: Other nucleotide sequences in the sample specify the same CDR3. This sequence joins TRBV5-1 and TRBJ2-7; 15 nucleotides line up with TRBD2. The V gene's germline CDR1 is SGHRS and CDR2 YFSETQ. This CDR3 contains 16 residues. Germline trimming cut 4 bases from V and 7 bases from J; bases unmatched to any gene: 9. CDR3 sequence reads: CASSPTGTSGRYEQYF. CDR3 bases: TGCGCCAGCAGCCCGACCGGGACTAGCGGGAGGTATGAGCAGTACTTC.